The clone carrying this T cell receptor (beta chain) appeared a single time. No antigen is known for it. The PCR had 60 Vbeta and 13 Jbeta primers. Produced via immunoSEQ multiplex PCR; TCRdb's table is partial and in-frame only. The data contain 120,000 to 150,000 clones, 70% to 75% of them seen just once; the ten biggest clones take up 1.6%. Unmatched junction bases numbered 4, after V lost 9 bases and J lost 2 bases. The CDR3 is made up of 15 amino acids. Germline-derived CDR1 and CDR2 are MNHNY and SVGAGI (reference sequence). These data are taken from a study of cytomegalovirus exposure and HLA in healthy donors. General study results and limits: In a later analysis, DRB1 alleles had the most associated TCRs; HLA-C alleles the fewest. Apart from CMV serostatus, no immune exposure information was available.

The specimen sequenced was PBMCs. The source is a woman aged 30 to 39 in good health and CMV-seronegative. The rearrangement links TRBV6-6 to TRBJ2-1, with 13 nucleotides matching TRBD2. CDR3: CARGLAGSPYNEQFF. The CDR3 DNA reads TGTGCCAGGGGACTAGCGGGGAGCCCCTACAATGAGCAGTTCTTC.